This T cell receptor beta chain stems from a study of CD8+ T cells in alopecia areata. Overall study results and limits: Sequences from scalp samples also cover resident alphabeta T cells of normal skin.

As to this clone: The antigen remains unidentified. This sample includes further DNA sequences coding for the same CDR3.

The authors extracted RNA and reverse transcribed it into cDNA as the sequencing template. The table came from immunoSEQ multiplex PCR; TCRdb's copy has only in-frame clones and leaves some out. The sample consists of around 180,000 clones, roughly 60% of them appearing once. Treatment described: oral pan-JAK inhibitor, 5-10 mg twice daily. Source: CD4+ T cells sorted from blood, taken at week 24, from a patient treated with tofacitinib. The source of this sequence is a human donor with alopecia areata.

CDR3 sequence reads: CASSILNTEAFF. The CDR3 DNA follows: TGTGCCAGTAGTATTCTGAACACTGAAGCTTTCTTT. The chain employs TRBV19 and TRBJ1-1; D is unresolved. Trimming removed 3 bases from V and 0 bases from J, with 2 bases in between. Per the germline V gene, CDR1 is LNHDA and CDR2 is SQIVND (reference sequence). The CDR3 has 12 residues.